The rows below give T cell receptor beta chains drawn from one sample of a study of metastatic and nonmetastatic thyroid tumors. TCRdb re-analyzed the PCR reads using MiXCR. The sample yields more than 20,000 clones, roughly 9.8% seen once. The sample taken for sequencing was blood. The receptors come from a female donor with papillary thyroid cancer or a benign thyroid nodule (not recorded which). Some clones in this sample may be carry-over from other donors' samples. Each CDR3 is given with its conserved first and last residue. The order of the fields is CDR3 protein, CDR3 DNA, J gene, V gene, D gene, clone size. A D gene is named only where the DNA matches it firmly. Clone size is shown for a subset of rows, as once, few, many or a class of expanded clone.

CASSLGRQETQYF | TGCGCCAGCAGCTTGGGTCGGCAAGAGACCCAGTACTTC | TRBJ2-5 | TRBV5-1 | . | .
CSAESSAPSSYEQYF | TGCAGTGCCGAAAGCTCGGCCCCCAGCTCCTACGAGCAGTACTTC | TRBJ2-7 | TRBV20-1 | . | many
CASSLGPFSGSSYEQYF | TGTGCCAGCAGCTTAGGCCCATTTAGCGGGAGCTCCTACGAGCAGTACTTC | TRBJ2-7 | TRBV7-6 | TRBD2 | many
CASSQASGARANEQFF | TGTGCCAGCAGCCAAGCCTCGGGAGCTCGGGCCAATGAGCAGTTCTTC | TRBJ2-1 | TRBV7-8 | . | many
CASSESSGRFETQYF | TGTGCCAGTAGTGAAAGTAGCGGGAGGTTTGAGACCCAGTACTTC | TRBJ2-5 | TRBV19 | TRBD2 | many
CSAAGVATGELFF | TGCAGTGCGGCAGGGGTGGCGACCGGGGAGCTGTTTTTT | TRBJ2-2 | TRBV20-1 | . | .
CSARGDSWSKDDEQFF | TGCAGTGCTAGGGGCGACAGTTGGTCTAAAGACGATGAGCAGTTCTTC | TRBJ2-1 | TRBV20-1 | . | many
CASSEAGTRNQPQHF | TGTGCCAGCAGTGAGGCCGGGACACGGAATCAGCCCCAGCATTTT | TRBJ1-5 | TRBV6-4 | . | many
CASSSRTGAPYEQYF | TGTGCCAGCAGTTCAAGGACAGGGGCCCCCTACGAGCAGTACTTC | TRBJ2-7 | TRBV27 | TRBD1 | medium-sized
CSARGNHPISYNEQFF | TGCAGTGCTAGGGGGAACCACCCAATCTCCTACAATGAGCAGTTCTTC | TRBJ2-1 | TRBV20-1 | . | many
CASSHMNQPQHF | TGTGCCAGTAGTCACATGAATCAGCCCCAGCATTTT | TRBJ1-5 | TRBV19 | . | many
CASRRLTGRPNYGYTF | TGTGCCAGCAGACGGCTGACAGGGCGGCCCAACTATGGCTACACCTTC | TRBJ1-2 | TRBV11-2 | TRBD1 | many
CASSATGGGSAEAFF | TGTGCCAGCAGCGCCACAGGGGGAGGAAGCGCTGAAGCTTTCTTT | TRBJ1-1 | TRBV7-3 | TRBD1 | many
CASSPRRGDIQYF | TGTGCCAGCAGCCCTCGGAGAGGGGACATTCAGTACTTC | TRBJ2-4 | TRBV7-2 | . | few